The sequence of this T cell receptor (beta chain) was determined in a study of a mutant IDH1 vaccine in newly diagnosed glioma. The overall study: Vaccinations were initiated 4-6 weeks following radiotherapy alone, or were given together with temozolomide cycles.

Study-wide points: It was about 92% of patients that developed vaccine-induced immune responses. Apparently unrelated to pseudoprogression were changes in the top peripheral T cell clonotypes.

Using immunoSEQ multiplex PCR, the repertoire was profiled, and TCRdb retains in-frame clones only, with some absent. The top ten hold 1.6% of the sample, which has some 60,000 clones, approximately 87% seen once. Time point noted: week 35, safety follow-up. Vaccination used 300 ug of mutant IDH1 20-mer peptide per dose, with topical imiquimod. New WHO grade 3 or 4 IDH1-mutant, ATRX-lost astrocytomas were present in all donors. Germline assignment: CDR1 SGHTA and CDR2 FQGNSA. With 5 bases clipped from V and 4 bases from J, the junction kept 6 bases outside the gene matches. This CDR3 region has 16 residues. As for this clone: The antigen remains undetermined.

This chain links TRBV7-2 with TRBJ2-5, with 14 nucleotides matching TRBD2. This clonotype was sampled from a man aged 35 to 55 with glioma. The specimen comprised PBMCs, sampled from a glioma patient whose treatment included an IDH1 peptide vaccine. Here the CDR3 reads CASSATGTSGRETQYF. CDR3 nucleotide sequence: TGTGCCAGCAGCGCGACCGGGACTAGCGGGAGAGAGACCCAGTACTTC.